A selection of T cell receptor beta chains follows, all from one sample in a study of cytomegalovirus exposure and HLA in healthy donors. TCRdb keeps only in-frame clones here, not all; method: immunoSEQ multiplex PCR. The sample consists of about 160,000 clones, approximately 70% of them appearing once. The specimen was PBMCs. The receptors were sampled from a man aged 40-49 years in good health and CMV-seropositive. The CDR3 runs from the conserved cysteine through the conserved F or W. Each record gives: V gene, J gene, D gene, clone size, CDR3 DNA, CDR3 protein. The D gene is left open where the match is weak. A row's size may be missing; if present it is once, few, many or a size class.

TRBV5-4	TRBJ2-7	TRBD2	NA	TGTGCCAGCAGTCATAGCGGGGGGGCCTCCTACGAGCAGTACTTC	CASSHSGGASYEQYF
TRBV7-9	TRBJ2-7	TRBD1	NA	TGTGCCAGCAGCTTGCCGACAGGGCGCGAGCAGTACTTC	CASSLPTGREQYF
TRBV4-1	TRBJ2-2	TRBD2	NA	TGCGCCAGCAGCCAAGTCGTCCGACTAGCGGGGGGCCACGGGGAGCTGTTTTTT	CASSQVVRLAGGHGELFF
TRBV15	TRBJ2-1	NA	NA	TGTGCCACCAGCAGACGCGCGGGTGAGCAGTTCTTC	CATSRRAGEQFF
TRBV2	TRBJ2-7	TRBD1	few	TGTGCCAGCAGTCAAACCCTCCGGGACAGGATAACCTACGAGCAGTACTTC	CASSQTLRDRITYEQYF
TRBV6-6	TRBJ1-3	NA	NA	TGTGCCAGCAGTCCCCGGGGGGTAATGGCTGGAAACACCATATATTTT	CASSPRGVMAGNTIYF
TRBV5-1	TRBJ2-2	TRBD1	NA	TGCGCCAGCAGCTTGGATCTACAGGGGCAAGGCACCGGGGAGCTGTTTTTT	CASSLDLQGQGTGELFF
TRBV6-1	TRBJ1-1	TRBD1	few	TGTGCCACTCACCCTACAGGGGGCGCGAGCACTGAAGCTTTCTTT	CATHPTGGASTEAFF
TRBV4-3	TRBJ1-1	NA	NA	TGCGCCAGCAGCCAAGATAGTAAGTCGGGGGCTTTCTTT	CASSQDSKSGAFF
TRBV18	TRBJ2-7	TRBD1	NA	TGTGCCAGCTCTCCCGGGACAGGTCTTAGGGACGAGCAGTACTTC	CASSPGTGLRDEQYF
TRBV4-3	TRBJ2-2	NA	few	TGCGCCAGCAGCCAAGTGGGGGGGAACACCGGGGAGCTGTTTTTT	CASSQVGGNTGELFF
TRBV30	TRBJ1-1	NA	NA	TGTGCCTGGAGCCCGGGAACTTTCACTGAAGCTTTCTTT	CAWSPGTFTEAFF
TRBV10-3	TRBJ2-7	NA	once	TGTGCCATCAGTGATGTGAGGTCCAGCTACGAGCAGTACTTC	CAISDVRSSYEQYF
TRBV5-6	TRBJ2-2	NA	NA	TGTGCCAGCAGCTTTAGGGGTAGTATGCCCGGGGAGCTGTTTTTT	CASSFRGSMPGELFF
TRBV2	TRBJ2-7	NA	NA	TGTGCCAGCAGCCCCTCCCTTATTAGACAGGACGGATCCTACGAGCAGTACTTC	CASSPSLIRQDGSYEQYF
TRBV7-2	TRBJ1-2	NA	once	TGTGCCAGCATACAAACAGACCTACCTAACTATGGCTACACCTTC	CASIQTDLPNYGYTF
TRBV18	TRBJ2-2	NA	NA	TGTGCCAGCTCACCAGTACAGGGCGGGGAGCTGTTTTTT	CASSPVQGGELFF
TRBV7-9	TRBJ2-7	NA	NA	TGTGCCAGCAGCTCCTATTTGCTCTCCTACGAGCAGTACTTC	CASSSYLLSYEQYF
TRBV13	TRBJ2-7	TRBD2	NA	TGTGCCAGCAGCTTACGCGGGGGGTATACCTACGAGCAGTACTTC	CASSLRGGYTYEQYF
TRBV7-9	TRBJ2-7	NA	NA	TGTGCCAGCTGGTCAGGCAACCCCTACGAGCAGTACTTC	CASWSGNPYEQYF
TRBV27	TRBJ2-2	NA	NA	TGTGCCAGCAGTCTTTACATGAACACCGGGGAGCTGTTTTTT	CASSLYMNTGELFF
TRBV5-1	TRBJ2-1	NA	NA	TGCGCCAGCAGCTCCTATGGACAGCCGACAGAGCAGTTCTTC	CASSSYGQPTEQFF
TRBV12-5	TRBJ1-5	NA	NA	TGTGCTAGTGCCCTGACAGGAGGCTACAATCAGCCCCAGCATTTT	CASALTGGYNQPQHF
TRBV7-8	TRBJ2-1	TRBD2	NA	TGTGCCAGCAGCTTAGGCGGGGGAGACAATGAGCAGTTCTTC	CASSLGGGDNEQFF
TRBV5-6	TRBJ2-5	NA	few	TGTGCCAGCAGCTTGGAGGGGGTGAGGGAGACCCAGTACTTC	CASSLEGVRETQYF
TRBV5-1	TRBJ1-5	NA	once	TGCGCCAGCAGCCTTGATGGAGGGGGCAATCAGCCCCAGCATTTT	CASSLDGGGNQPQHF
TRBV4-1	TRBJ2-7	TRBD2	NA	TGCGCCAGCAGCCAAGAGGGTCCCAGGGCGGGGGGGTGGTACGAGCAGTACTTC	CASSQEGPRAGGWYEQYF
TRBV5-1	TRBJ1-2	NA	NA	TGCGCCAGCAGCGAGAGGGTAAACTATGGCTACACCTTC	CASSERVNYGYTF
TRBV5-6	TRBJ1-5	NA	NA	TGTGCCAGCAGCCTAGGGACAACCACTAGCAATCAGCCCCAGCATTTT	CASSLGTTTSNQPQHF
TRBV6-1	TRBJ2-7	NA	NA	TGTGCCAGCAGTGAAGGACCGAGCGACTACGAGCAGTACTTC	CASSEGPSDYEQYF
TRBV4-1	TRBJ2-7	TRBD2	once	TGCGCCAGCAGCCAAGACTCCTTACTGGCGGGGGGCTGCGAGCAGTACTTC	CASSQDSLLAGGCEQYF
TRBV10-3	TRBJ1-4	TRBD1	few	TGTGCCATCAGCCTCCGACAGGGAACTAATGAAAAACTGTTTTTT	CAISLRQGTNEKLFF
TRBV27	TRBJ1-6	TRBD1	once	TGTGCCAGCAGTTTATCCCAGGGGGCACTCCTATCACCCCTCCACTTT	CASSLSQGALLSPLHF
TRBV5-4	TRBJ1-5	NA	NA	TGTGCCAGCAGCTTGATTTACAGATTGAATCAGCCCCAGCATTTT	CASSLIYRLNQPQHF
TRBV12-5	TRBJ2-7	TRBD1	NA	TGTGCTAGTGGTCTTGGACAGGGCTACGAGCAGTACTTC	CASGLGQGYEQYF
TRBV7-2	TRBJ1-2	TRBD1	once	TGTGCCAGCAGCCGACAGGGGAACTATGGCTACACCTTC	CASSRQGNYGYTF
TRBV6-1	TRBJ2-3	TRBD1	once	TGTGCCAGCAGTGCCTCGGGGGACAGGGCGAAAGATACGCAGTATTTT	CASSASGDRAKDTQYF
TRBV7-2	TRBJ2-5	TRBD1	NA	TGTGCCAGCAGCCAAACCACGGGACAGGGAGGGACCCAGTACTTC	CASSQTTGQGGTQYF
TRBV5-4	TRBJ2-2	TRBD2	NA	TGTGCCAGCAGCCGAGCTCGCGGGGGGCTGACCGGGGAGCTGTTTTTT	CASSRARGGLTGELFF
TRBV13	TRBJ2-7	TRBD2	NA	TGTGCCAGCAGCTGGAGAGCGGGGGGGCTCTACGAGCAGTACTTC	CASSWRAGGLYEQYF
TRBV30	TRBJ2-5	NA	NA	TGTGCCTGGAGGGTCCAGGGCCCCCGAGAGACCCAGTACTTC	CAWRVQGPRETQYF
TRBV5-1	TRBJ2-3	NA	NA	TGCGCCAGCAGCTTGGCCGGGGGGCTTTACACAGATACGCAGTATTTT	CASSLAGGLYTDTQYF
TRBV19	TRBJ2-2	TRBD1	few	TGTGCCAGTAGTTCCTACGGGACAGGACTGACCGGGGAGCTGTTTTTT	CASSSYGTGLTGELFF
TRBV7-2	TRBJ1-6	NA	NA	TGTGCCAGCAGCATCGCGGGACGTTCACCCCTCCACTTT	CASSIAGRSPLHF
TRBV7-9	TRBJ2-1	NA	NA	TGTGCCAGCAGCGGCCCGACAGGACCGTTCTTC	CASSGPTGPFF
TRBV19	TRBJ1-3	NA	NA	TGTGCCAGTAGTATACAGGGGCCTGGAAACACCATATATTTT	CASSIQGPGNTIYF
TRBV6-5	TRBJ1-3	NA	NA	TGTGCCAGCAGCCTAACGTGGGCTGCTGGAAACACCATATATTTT	CASSLTWAAGNTIYF
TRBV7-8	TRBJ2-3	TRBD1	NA	TGTGCCAGCAGTGCGAACAGGGGACGGCGAGATACGCAGTATTTT	CASSANRGRRDTQYF
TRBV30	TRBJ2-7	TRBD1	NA	TGTGCCTGGAGAAAAAGACAGGGGGTAGGCTACGAGCAGTACTTC	CAWRKRQGVGYEQYF
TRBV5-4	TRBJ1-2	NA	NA	TGTGCCAGCAGCTTGCCCGCGGGGGGCTACACCTTC	CASSLPAGGYTF
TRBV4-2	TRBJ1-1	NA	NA	TGTGCCAGCAGCCAAGACAGGGTGGCTGATGAAGCTTTCTTT	CASSQDRVADEAFF
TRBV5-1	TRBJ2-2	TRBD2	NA	TGCGCCAGCAGCTCCGCGGGGGTAGACACCGGGGAGCTGTTTTTT	CASSSAGVDTGELFF
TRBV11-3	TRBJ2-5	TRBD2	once	TGTGCCAGCAGCTTAGGGGGAGGGTTTCAAGAGACCCAGTACTTC	CASSLGGGFQETQYF
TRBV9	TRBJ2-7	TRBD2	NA	TGTGCCAGCAGCGTAGGGGCGGGGGGGGCCTACGAGCAGTACTTC	CASSVGAGGAYEQYF